The clone carrying this T cell receptor beta chain showed up just a few times. This sample was taken from a study of blood T cells in healthy people across ages. Across the study: About one barcoded beta molecule per two T cells came from capture by template switching.

The authors ran a second PCR of roughly 6 to 12 cycles using a sample-barcoded 5' primer and a J-beta primer mix. Each cDNA molecule carried a tag from a template-switch adaptor that contained 12 random nucleotides. One entry per CDR3 protein, called by TCRdb with MiXCR from the 5' RACE reads. The sample carries approximately 900,000 distinct CDR3 sequences, approximately 49% recorded once. V was cut by 6 bases and J by 7 bases, with 19 bases left in between. Germline V lookup: CDR1 DFQATT, CDR2 SNEGSKA (reference sequence). The CDR3 consists of 14 residues. The people who gave samples were healthy Caucasians from Russia, aged about 6 to 100. Extractions gave at least 5 micrograms of total RNA per sample.

The clonotype originates from a man aged 30 to 45 in good health. The gene calls are TRBV20-1 and TRBJ1-5; no definite D call. The sequenced material came from blood. The CDR3 coding sequence is TGCAGTGCGATAGAGGGCAGCCCCCACCAGCCCCAGCATTTT. The encoded protein is CSAIEGSPHQPQHF.